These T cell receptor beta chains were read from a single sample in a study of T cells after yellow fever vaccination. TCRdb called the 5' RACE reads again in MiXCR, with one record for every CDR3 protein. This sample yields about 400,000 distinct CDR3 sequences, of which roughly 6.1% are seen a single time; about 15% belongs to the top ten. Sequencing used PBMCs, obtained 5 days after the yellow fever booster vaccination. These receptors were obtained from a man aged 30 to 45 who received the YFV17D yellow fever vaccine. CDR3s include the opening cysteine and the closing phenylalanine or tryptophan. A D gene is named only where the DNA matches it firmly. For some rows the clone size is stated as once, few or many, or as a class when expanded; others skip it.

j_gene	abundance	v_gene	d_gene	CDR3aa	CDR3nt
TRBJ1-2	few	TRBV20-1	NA	CSAPPPGYGYTF	TGCAGTGCGCCACCCCCTGGCTATGGCTACACCTTC
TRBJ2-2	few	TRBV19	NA	CASRSSGMAGELFF	TGTGCCAGCCGGAGCTCGGGGATGGCCGGGGAGCTGTTTTTT
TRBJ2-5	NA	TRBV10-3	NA	CAISDEEAEYF	TGTGCCATCAGTGATGAGGAAGCGGAGTACTTC
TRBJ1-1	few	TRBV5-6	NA	CASSLGATAEAFF	TGTGCCAGCAGCTTGGGAGCGACCGCAGAAGCTTTCTTT
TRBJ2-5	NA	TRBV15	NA	CATSRDRTGVGETQYF	TGTGCCACCAGCAGAGATCGTACCGGGGTGGGAGAGACCCAGTACTTC
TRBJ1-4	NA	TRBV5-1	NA	CASSSAGGSNEKLFF	TGCGCCAGCAGCTCCGCGGGGGGTTCTAATGAAAAACTGTTTTTT
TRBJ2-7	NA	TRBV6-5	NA	CASSYSRWDEQYF	TGTGCCAGCAGTTACTCAAGGTGGGACGAGCAGTACTTC
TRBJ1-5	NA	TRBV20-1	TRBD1	CSASQPGTGSNQPQHF	TGCAGTGCTAGTCAACCCGGGACAGGAAGCAATCAGCCCCAGCATTTT
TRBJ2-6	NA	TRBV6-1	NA	CASSEMGFGANVLTF	TGTGCCAGCAGTGAAATGGGTTTTGGGGCCAACGTCCTGACTTTC
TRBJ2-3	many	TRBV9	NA	CASSVGYRGTDTQYF	TGTGCCAGCAGCGTAGGATATAGGGGCACAGATACGCAGTATTTT
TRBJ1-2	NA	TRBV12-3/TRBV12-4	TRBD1	CASSSGQGLGYTF	TGTGCCAGCAGTTCGGGACAGGGCTTGGGCTACACCTTC
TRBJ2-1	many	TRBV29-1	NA	CSVELMYNEQFF	TGCAGCGTTGAGCTTATGTACAATGAGCAGTTCTTC
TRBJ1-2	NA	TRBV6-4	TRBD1	CASSGTASRGYTF	TGTGCCAGCAGCGGGACAGCCTCCCGCGGCTACACCTTC
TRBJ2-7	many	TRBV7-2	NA	CASSPLGAYEQYF	TGTGCCAGCAGCCCCCTAGGGGCCTACGAGCAGTACTTC
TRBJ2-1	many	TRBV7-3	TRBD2	CASSISGGSYNEQFF	TGTGCCAGCAGCATTAGCGGGGGCTCCTACAATGAGCAGTTCTTC
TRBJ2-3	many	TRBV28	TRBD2	CASSAIGAGAPDTQYF	TGTGCCAGCAGTGCCATTGGGGCGGGAGCCCCAGATACGCAGTATTTT
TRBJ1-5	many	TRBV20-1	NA	CSAKTGSDQPQHF	TGCAGTGCTAAAACAGGGTCGGATCAGCCCCAGCATTTT
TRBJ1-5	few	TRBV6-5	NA	CASSYGQPNQPQHF	TGTGCCAGCAGTTATGGTCAGCCCAATCAGCCCCAGCATTTT
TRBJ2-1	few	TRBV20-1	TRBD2	CSARVFSGSSYNEQFF	TGCAGTGCTAGAGTGTTTAGCGGGAGCTCCTACAATGAGCAGTTCTTC
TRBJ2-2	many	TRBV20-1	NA	CSASGPGELFF	TGCAGTGCTTCAGGGCCCGGGGAGCTGTTTTTT
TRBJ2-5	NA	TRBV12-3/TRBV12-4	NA	CASSLRVRETQYF	TGTGCCAGCAGTTTACGTGTCCGGGAGACCCAGTACTTC
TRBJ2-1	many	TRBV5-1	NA	CASRVYRSYNEQFF	TGCGCCAGCAGAGTTTACAGATCCTACAATGAGCAGTTCTTC
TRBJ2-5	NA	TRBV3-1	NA	CASSSWTQAGETQYF	TGTGCCAGCAGCAGCTGGACACAAGCGGGAGAGACCCAGTACTTC
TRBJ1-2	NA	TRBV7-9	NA	CASSPRGGERYGYTF	TGTGCCAGCAGCCCGAGGGGCGGGGAGCGCTATGGCTACACCTTC
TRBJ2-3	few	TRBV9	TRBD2	CASSAGGGRTDTQYF	TGTGCCAGCAGCGCCGGGGGGGGTCGCACAGATACGCAGTATTTT
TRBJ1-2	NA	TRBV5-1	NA	CASSLDARNNPRYTF	TGCGCCAGCAGCTTGGATGCCAGAAACAACCCTCGCTACACCTTC
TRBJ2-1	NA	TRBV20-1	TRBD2	CSALEGLRRTSGYNEQFF	TGCAGTGCCCTCGAGGGGCTCAGAAGAACTAGCGGGTACAATGAGCAGTTCTTC
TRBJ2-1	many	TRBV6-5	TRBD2	CASSYYPLAGEGSEQFF	TGTGCCAGCAGTTACTATCCACTAGCGGGAGAGGGTAGTGAGCAGTTCTTC
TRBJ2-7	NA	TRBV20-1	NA	CSASGGLTRYEQYF	TGCAGTGCTAGTGGAGGGCTTACCCGCTACGAGCAGTACTTC
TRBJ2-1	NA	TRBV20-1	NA	CSASPGSGYNEQFF	TGCAGTGCTAGTCCCGGGAGTGGTTACAATGAGCAGTTCTTC
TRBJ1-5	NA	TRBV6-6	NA	CASAVGGFQPQHF	TGTGCCAGTGCCGTAGGGGGGTTTCAGCCCCAGCATTTT
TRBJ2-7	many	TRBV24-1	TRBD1	CATSEGTGSSYEQYF	TGTGCCACCAGTGAGGGGACAGGGAGCTCCTACGAGCAGTACTTC
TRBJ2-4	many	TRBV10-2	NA	CASSVTTGRRYF	TGCGCCAGCAGTGTGACGACAGGCCGGAGGTACTTC
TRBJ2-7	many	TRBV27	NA	CASSPTRTSSRYEQYF	TGTGCCAGCAGTCCGACACGAACCAGCTCCCGCTACGAGCAGTACTTC
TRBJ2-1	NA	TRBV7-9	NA	CASSWTTMLEFF	TGTGCCAGCAGCTGGACCACGATGTTGGAGTTCTTC
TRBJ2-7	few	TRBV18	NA	CASSPNPSDVYEQYF	TGTGCCAGCTCACCAAATCCTAGCGATGTCTACGAGCAGTACTTC
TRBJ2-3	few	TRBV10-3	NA	CAISDQRDTQYF	TGTGCCATCAGTGACCAGCGGGATACGCAGTATTTT
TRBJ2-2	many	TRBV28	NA	CASIRQLNTGELFF	TGTGCCAGCATTAGACAGCTTAACACCGGGGAGCTGTTTTTT
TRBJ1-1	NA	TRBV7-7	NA	CASSEQRNTEAFF	TGTGCTAGCAGCGAACAGAGGAACACTGAAGCTTTCTTT
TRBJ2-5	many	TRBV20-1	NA	CSARGISGETQYF	TGCAGTGCTAGGGGCATCTCAGGGGAGACCCAGTACTTC
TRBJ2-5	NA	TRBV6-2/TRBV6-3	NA	CASYESGPGETQYF	TGTGCCAGCTATGAATCGGGGCCGGGGGAGACCCAGTACTTC
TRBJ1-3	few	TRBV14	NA	CASSHGNTIYF	TGTGCCAGCAGCCATGGAAACACCATATATTTT
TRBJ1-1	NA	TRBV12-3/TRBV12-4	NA	CASTYSGGMNTEAFF	TGTGCCAGCACCTACTCGGGGGGAATGAACACTGAAGCTTTCTTT
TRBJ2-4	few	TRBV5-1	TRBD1	CASSLAEGARAKNIQYF	TGCGCCAGCAGCTTGGCTGAGGGGGCTCGTGCCAAAAACATTCAGTACTTC
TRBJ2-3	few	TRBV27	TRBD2	CASMPASGSSPDTQYF	TGTGCCAGCATGCCTGCGAGCGGGAGTTCCCCAGATACGCAGTATTTT
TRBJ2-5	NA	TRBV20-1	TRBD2	CSGLVAGGWETQYF	TGCAGTGGTCTGGTAGCGGGAGGTTGGGAGACCCAGTACTTC
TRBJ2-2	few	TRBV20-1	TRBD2	CSARLAGRSDTGELFF	TGCAGTGCACGACTAGCGGGCCGGAGCGACACCGGGGAGCTGTTTTTT
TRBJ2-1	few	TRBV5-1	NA	CASSPPLQFF	TGCGCCAGCAGCCCCCCCCTCCAGTTCTTC
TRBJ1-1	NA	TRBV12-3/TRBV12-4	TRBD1	CASRGQRNTEAFF	TGTGCCAGCAGGGGACAGAGAAACACTGAAGCTTTCTTT
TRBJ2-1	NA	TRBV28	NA	CASSFLLYEQFF	TGTGCCAGCAGTTTCCTCTTGTATGAGCAGTTCTTC
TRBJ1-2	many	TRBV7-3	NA	CASSQLIRENYGYTF	TGTGCCAGCAGCCAGCTTATCAGGGAAAACTATGGCTACACCTTC
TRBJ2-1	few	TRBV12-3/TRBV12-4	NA	CASSLRRDPSSYNEQFF	TGTGCCAGCAGTTTAAGGAGGGACCCGAGCTCCTACAATGAGCAGTTCTTC